This T cell receptor (beta chain) was sequenced for a study of radiotherapy plus CTLA-4 blockade in lung cancer. Libraries were prepared by immunoSEQ multiplex PCR; TCRdb keeps only in-frame clonotypes and omits some of them. This table holds tens of thousands of clones, roughly three quarters found once. The junction had 4 bases not matched to a gene; V was cut back by 1 base and J by 3 bases. The germline V gene encodes CDR1 SGDLS and CDR2 YYNGEE. The length of the CDR3 is 15 residues. Sequenced material: peripheral blood, taken from a patient treated with radiotherapy plus ipilimumab. This clonotype was obtained from a human donor with non-small cell lung cancer that progressed on radiotherapy plus ipilimumab. This sequence joins TRBV9 and TRBJ2-7; 10 bases match TRBD2. The chain's CDR3 is CASSVLAGDNYEQYF. As DNA, the CDR3 is TGTGCCAGCAGCGTACTAGCGGGGGATAACTACGAGCAGTACTTC. Looking up the rest from reference TRBV9 and TRBJ2-7 gives the full variable domain: DSGVTQTPKHLITATGQRVTLRCSPRSGDLSVYWYQQSLDQGLQFLIQYYNGEERAKGNILERFSAQQFPDLHSELNLSSLELGDSALYFCASSVLAGDNYEQYFGPGTRLTVT.